A single sample is the source of the 22 T cell receptor beta chains below, sequenced in a study of early T cells in non-severe SARS-CoV-2 infection. MiXCR, run by TCRdb on the 5' RACE reads, gives a single entry per CDR3 protein. The table has tens of thousands of distinct CDR3 sequences, around 6.8% seen once. Sequenced here: whole blood, sampled at baseline. These TCRs come from an adult who was a healthcare worker with PCR-confirmed SARS-CoV-2 infection or an uninfected control (not recorded which).

This clonotype was counted a few times. V and J are TRBV3-1 and TRBJ2-1, with a tentative D call TRBD1 (6 bases). The germline V and J ends were trimmed by 10 bases and 1 base, with 29 bases remaining between them. CDR3 length: 19 amino acids. Germline CDR1 and CDR2: LGHDT and YNNKEL (reference sequence). Written as DNA, the CDR3 is TGTGCCACATCTCGCAGGGGCAGTGGGACCTTTAGGTCCTACAATGAGCAGTTCTTC. It encodes CATSRRGSGTFRSYNEQFF.

In its sample, this clonotype was seen a few times. This rearrangement joins TRBV12-3 or TRBV12-4 to TRBJ2-7, with TRBD1 matching 9 bases. The trim removed 4 bases at V and 3 bases at J, leaving 10 bases unmatched. The CDR3 length is 16 residues. As DNA, the CDR3 is TGTGCCAGCAGTTACCGCGGACAGGGGACGTTCTACGAGCAGTACTTC. Protein product: CASSYRGQGTFYEQYF.

This sequence joins TRBV24-1 and TRBJ2-5; 7 bases match TRBD1. The CDR3 has 15 residues. Germline V gives CDR1 KGHDR, CDR2 SFDVKD. The V segment lost 4 bases and the J segment 5 bases; nucleotides outside the gene matches: 9. The chain's CDR3 is CATSDRQGREETQYF. The DNA for the CDR3 is TGTGCCACCAGTGACCGACAGGGTAGAGAGGAGACCCAGTACTTC.

This clonotype turned up a few times. The V gene is TRBV6-5, the J gene TRBJ2-1; 7 nucleotides align to TRBD1. The CDR3 is made up of 15 amino acids. The V and J ends lost 6 bases and 1 base, in that order; junction bases with no gene match: 6. Germline CDR1 is MNHEY and CDR2 is SVGAGI. CDR3 coding DNA: TGTGCCAGCAGAACCGGGACAGCATCCTACAATGAGCAGTTCTTC. Its protein product is CASRTGTASYNEQFF.

This clonotype has ten or more counts. For the CDR3, the DNA is TGTGCCAGCAGCCGGGTCGGGTCAGCCCCAAATGAAAAACTGTTTTTT. Translation gives CASSRVGSAPNEKLFF. The chain carries TRBV5-5 and TRBJ1-4; D gene ambiguous. CDR1 and CDR2 (germline): SGHKS, YYEKEE (reference sequence). CDR3 length: 16 residues. V was clipped by 4 bases and J by 5 bases, with 18 bases between them.

This clonotype was observed a handful of times. J is TRBJ1-2 and V is TRBV7-9, with 8 nucleotides matching TRBD1. J lost 4 bases, V lost 5 bases, and 6 bases had no gene match. CDR3 length equals 14 residues. Germline loops: CDR1 SEHNR, CDR2 FQNEAQ (reference sequence). CDR3 in DNA: TGTGCCAGCAGCGGACAGGGCAGCCTCTATGGCTACACCTTC. It is translated as CASSGQGSLYGYTF.

This clonotype has more than one count but fewer than ten. The CDR3 here is CATKSNPDTQYF. The CDR3, as DNA: TGTGCCACCAAGTCTAACCCAGATACGCAGTATTTT. The V call is TRBV24-1, the J call TRBJ2-3, with D hard to call. CDR3 length: 12 amino acids. V lost 8 bases, J lost 4 bases, and 9 bases lay in between. Germline V gene sequence: CDR1 KGHDR, CDR2 SFDVKD.

This clonotype was picked up many times. This rearrangement joins TRBV2 to TRBJ2-7; 8 positions match TRBD1. The CDR3 is made up of 16 amino acids. Germline V gene data show CDR1 as SNHLY and CDR2 as FYNNEI. V lost 3 bases and J lost 1; bases outside the gene matches: 8. In DNA form, the CDR3 reads TGTGCCAGCAGTGACCCGGCGGGACAGGCATCCTACGAGCAGTACTTC. This codes for CASSDPAGQASYEQYF.

This clonotype has ten or more counts. The rearrangement joins TRBV7-2 to TRBJ2-5; 8 nucleotides agree with TRBD1. CDR1 and CDR2 (germline): SGHTA, FQGNSA. This CDR3 has 14 amino acids. The ends lost 4 bases at V and 5 bases at J; junction bases unmatched: 6. CDR3 amino acids: CASSSGQGIETQYF. The CDR3 nucleotides read TGTGCCAGCAGCTCCGGACAGGGAATCGAGACCCAGTACTTC. The whole variable domain, filled in from reference TRBV7-2 and TRBJ2-5, reads GAGVSQSPSNKVTEKGKDVELRCDPISGHTALYWYRQSLGQGLEFLIYFQGNSAPDKSGLPSDRFSAERTGGSVSTLTIQRTQQEDSAVYLCASSSGQGIETQYFGPGTRLLVL.

The CDR3 region has the DNA TGTGCCAGCAGCTTATATGCTCAGGGAGTTCTCAATGAGCAGTTCTTC. Translation: CASSLYAQGVLNEQFF. The V gene is TRBV7-3, the J gene TRBJ2-1; D tentatively reads TRBD1 or TRBD2 (5 bases each). The germline V and J ends were trimmed by 2 bases and 6 bases, with 17 bases remaining between them. Germline CDR1 SGHTA, CDR2 FQGTGA. The CDR3 runs 16 residues. Drawing the rest from reference TRBV7-3 and TRBJ2-1, the complete variable domain is GAGVSQTPSNKVTEKGKYVELRCDPISGHTALYWYRQSLGQGPEFLIYFQGTGAADDSGLPNDRFFAVRPEGSVSTLKIQRTERGDSAVYLCASSLYAQGVLNEQFFGPGTRLTVL.

The genes are TRBV27 and TRBJ1-6, with TRBD1 matching 7 bases. The CDR3 loop spans 16 amino acids. The V segment lost 6 bases and the J segment 7 bases; nucleotides outside the gene matches: 12. Germline-derived CDR1 and CDR2 are MNHEY and SMNVEV (reference sequence). The CDR3 DNA reads TGTGCCAGCAGCTCCGAATACGGGACAGCGAATTCACCCCTCCACTTT. Encoded protein: CASSSEYGTANSPLHF.

Turning to this clonotype: This may stem from a read error, because a much larger clone lies one nucleotide away. This chain uses TRBV6-6 with TRBJ2-6; 7 bases are a match to TRBD1. The CDR3 has 15 residues. Germline CDR1 reads MNHNY; CDR2 reads SVGAGI (reference sequence). The trim removed 8 bases at V and 0 bases at J, leaving 4 bases unmatched. The CDR3 protein is CASVRTGSGANVLTF. The CDR3 DNA reads TGTGCCAGCGTGAGGACAGGCTCTGGGGCCAACGTCCTGACTTTC.

Many counts were recorded for this clonotype. The chain combines TRBV19 with TRBJ2-1, with TRBD2 matching 11 bases. The length of the CDR3 is 16 residues. Trimming took 5 bases from V and 6 from J; bases not matched to a gene: 9. Looked up from germline, CDR1 is LNHDA and CDR2 is SQIVND (reference sequence). Written as DNA, the CDR3 is TGTGCCAGTAGTCCCTTTAGCGGGAGGGTCTTCAATGAGCAGTTCTTC. Protein sequence: CASSPFSGRVFNEQFF.

This clonotype was seen at least ten times. The chain is built from TRBV7-9 and TRBJ1-2; maybe TRBD1 (5 bases). V was shortened by 3 bases and J by 5 bases, with 16 bases between the two germline ends. This CDR3 has 15 amino acids. Germline CDR1 reads SEHNR; CDR2 reads FQNEAQ (reference sequence). CDR3 sequence reads: CASSLTDIRGYGYTF. In DNA form, the CDR3 reads TGTGCCAGCAGCTTGACGGACATTCGCGGTTATGGCTACACCTTC.

This chain joins TRBV6-6 and TRBJ1-2; 8 bases fit TRBD1. Germline V gene lookup returns CDR1 MNHNY and CDR2 SVGAGI (reference sequence). Losses at the gene ends were 4 bases for V and 2 bases for J; bases not matched to a gene: 9. The CDR3 length is 16 residues. CDR3 amino acids: CASSSPTGESNYGYTF. The CDR3 DNA follows: TGTGCCAGCAGTTCCCCGACAGGGGAGTCGAACTATGGCTACACCTTC.

This clonotype occurred many times. The V and J genes are TRBV11-2 and TRBJ2-6; D is ambiguous. The CDR3 contains 13 residues. V dropped 3 bases and J dropped 2 bases, with 2 bases sitting between them. Germline lookup yields CDR1 SGHAT and CDR2 FQNNGV. The CDR3 loop is CASSLAGANVLTF. The DNA of the CDR3 is TGTGCCAGCAGCTTGGCTGGGGCCAACGTCCTGACTTTC. Variable domain in full (rest from reference TRBV11-2 and TRBJ2-6): EAGVAQSPRYKIIEKRQSVAFWCNPISGHATLYWYQQILGQGPKLLIQFQNNGVVDDSQLPKDRFSAERLKGVDSTLKIQPAKLEDSAVYLCASSLAGANVLTFGAGSRLTVL.

This clonotype came up a few times. The CDR3 DNA reads TGTGCCAGCAGCCAACCCACACTAGGAAGGAACACTGAAGCTTTCTTT. It yields the protein CASSQPTLGRNTEAFF. The chain carries TRBV4-2 and TRBJ1-1; D unresolved. Looked up from germline, CDR1 is LGHNA and CDR2 is YNFKEQ. The CDR3 runs 16 residues. The V gene lost 2 bases and the J gene lost 1 base, with 14 bases spanning the gap.

This clonotype has more than one count but fewer than ten. The chain recombines TRBV28 with TRBJ2-7; 7 positions match TRBD1. This CDR3 has 15 residues. Losses at the gene ends were 5 bases for V and 5 bases for J; bases not matched to a gene: 12. CDR1 is MDHEN, CDR2 SYDVKM, per germline. The chain's CDR3 is CASSGPRQGSNEQYF. The CDR3 DNA reads TGTGCCAGCAGTGGTCCGAGACAGGGATCAAACGAGCAGTACTTC.

This clonotype was seen ten or more times. The chain uses TRBV7-9 and TRBJ2-7; D remains ambiguous. Germline V lookup: CDR1 SEHNR, CDR2 FQNEAQ (reference sequence). This CDR3 spans 13 amino acids. Trimming removed 2 bases from V and 5 bases from J, with 10 bases in between. The DNA for the CDR3 is TGTGCCAGCAGCTTACAAGCAAGAAACGAGCAGTACGTC. Translation: CASSLQARNEQYV.

This clonotype has ten or more counts. The V and J genes are TRBV6-6 and TRBJ1-6; D is unresolved. CDR1 is MNHNY, CDR2 SVGAGI, per germline (reference sequence). Between the trimmed V and J ends, which lost 2 bases and 6 bases, there was a span of 14 bases. The CDR3 consists of 16 residues. CDR3 coding DNA: TGTGCCAGCAGTTACGGAGAGGGTAGATCTAATTCACCCCTCCACTTT. Protein product: CASSYGEGRSNSPLHF.

There are a few counts of this clonotype. This sequence joins TRBV7-2 and TRBJ2-5; 9 bases map to TRBD2. CDR3 size: 14 residues. Germline V lookup: CDR1 SGHTA, CDR2 FQGNSA. V shed 3 bases and J 2 bases; nucleotides not matched to a gene: 1. DNA of the CDR3: TGTGCCAGCAGCTTTCTAGCGGGACAAGAGACCCAGTACTTC. This gives the protein CASSFLAGQETQYF.

In its sample, this clonotype was seen many times. The chain combines TRBV27 with TRBJ1-5; possibly TRBD1 for D (5 bases). Germline V CDR1 and CDR2: MNHEY, SMNVEV (reference sequence). V dropped 5 bases and J dropped 3 bases, with 14 bases sitting between them. The CDR3 is made up of 15 amino acids. Here the CDR3 reads CASSETRAPNQPQHF. Written as DNA, the CDR3 is TGTGCCAGCAGTGAAACCAGGGCTCCCAATCAGCCCCAGCATTTT.